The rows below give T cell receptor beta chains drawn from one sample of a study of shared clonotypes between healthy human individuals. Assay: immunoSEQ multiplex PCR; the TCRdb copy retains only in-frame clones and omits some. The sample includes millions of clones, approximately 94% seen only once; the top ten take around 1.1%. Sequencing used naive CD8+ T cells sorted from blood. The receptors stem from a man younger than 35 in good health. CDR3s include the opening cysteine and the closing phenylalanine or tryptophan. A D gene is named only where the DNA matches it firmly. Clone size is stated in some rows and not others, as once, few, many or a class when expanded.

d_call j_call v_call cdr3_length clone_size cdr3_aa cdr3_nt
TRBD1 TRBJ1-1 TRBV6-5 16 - CASSYGPGGLNTEAFF TGTGCCAGCAGTTACGGCCCAGGGGGGTTGAACACTGAAGCTTTCTTT
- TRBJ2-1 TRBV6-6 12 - CASSFSANEQFF TGTGCCAGCAGTTTTTCGGCCAATGAGCAGTTCTTC
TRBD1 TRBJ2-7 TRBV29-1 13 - CSVEGDSFYEQYF TGCAGCGTTGAAGGGGACAGCTTTTACGAGCAGTACTTC
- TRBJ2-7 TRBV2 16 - CASSGQAAIQSYEQYF TGTGCCAGCAGTGGTCAGGCAGCCATTCAATCCTACGAGCAGTACTTC
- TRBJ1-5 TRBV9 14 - CASSVGGNNQPQHF TGTGCCAGCAGCGTAGGAGGTAACAATCAGCCCCAGCATTTT
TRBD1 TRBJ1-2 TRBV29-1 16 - CSVGGDRAFWDYGYTF TGCAGCGTTGGTGGAGACAGGGCGTTTTGGGACTATGGCTACACCTTC
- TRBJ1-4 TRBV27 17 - CASSFVGVNGANEKLFF TGTGCCAGCAGTTTTGTTGGGGTAAACGGAGCTAATGAAAAACTGTTTTTT
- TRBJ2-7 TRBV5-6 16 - CASSLAAAGYFYEQYF TGTGCCAGCAGCTTGGCCGCCGCAGGGTATTTCTACGAGCAGTACTTC
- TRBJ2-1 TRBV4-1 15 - CASSQAVSSYNEQFF TGCGCCAGCAGCCAGGCGGTAAGCTCCTACAATGAGCAGTTCTTC
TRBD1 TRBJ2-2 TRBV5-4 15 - CASSSDRGGTGELFF TGTGCCAGCAGCTCCGACAGGGGGGGCACCGGGGAGCTGTTTTTT
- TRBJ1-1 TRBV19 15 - CASSIVNGGVTEAFF TGTGCCAGTAGTATAGTTAACGGGGGGGTCACTGAAGCTTTCTTT
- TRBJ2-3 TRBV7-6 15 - CASSLSPGRTDTQYF TGTGCCAGCAGCCTTTCTCCAGGGAGGACAGATACGCAGTATTTT
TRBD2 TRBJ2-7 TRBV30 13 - CAWSGLAGGEQYF TGTGCCTGGAGTGGACTAGCGGGGGGGGAGCAGTACTTC
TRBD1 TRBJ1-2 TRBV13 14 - CASSLERTGFGYTF TGTGCCAGCAGCTTAGAAAGGACAGGGTTTGGCTACACCTTC
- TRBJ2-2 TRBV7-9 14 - CASSSEGMAGELFF TGTGCCAGCAGCTCGGAGGGAATGGCCGGGGAGCTGTTTTTT
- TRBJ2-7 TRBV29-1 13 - CSVGDEMVSEQYF TGCAGCGTTGGGGACGAAATGGTCAGCGAGCAGTACTTC
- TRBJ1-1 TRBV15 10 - CATPRAEAFF TGTGCCACCCCCAGGGCTGAAGCTTTCTTT
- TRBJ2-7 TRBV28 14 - CASTQAGAAYEQYF TGTGCCAGCACCCAGGCGGGGGCGGCCTACGAGCAGTACTTC
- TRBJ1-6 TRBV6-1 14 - CASSEIGNNSPLHF TGTGCCAGCAGTGAAATAGGGAACAATTCACCCCTCCACTTT
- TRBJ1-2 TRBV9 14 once CASSVGSTSYGYTF TGTGCCAGCAGCGTAGGGAGCACCTCTTATGGCTACACCTTC
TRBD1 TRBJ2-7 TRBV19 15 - CASSIQGEESYEQYF TGTGCCAGTAGTATACAGGGGGAAGAATCCTACGAGCAGTACTTC
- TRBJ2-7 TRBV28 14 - CASSFGGESSEQYF TGTGCCAGCAGTTTCGGGGGTGAGTCTTCCGAGCAGTACTTC
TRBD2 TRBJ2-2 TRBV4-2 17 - CASSQVLAGTNTGELFF TGTGCCAGCAGCCAAGTCCTAGCGGGGACGAACACCGGGGAGCTGTTTTTT
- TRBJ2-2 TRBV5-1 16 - CASSLAGSLNTGELFF TGCGCCAGCAGCTTGGCCGGCAGTCTGAACACCGGGGAGCTGTTTTTT
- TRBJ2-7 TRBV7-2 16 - CASSLVLGTLLYEQYF TGTGCCAGCAGCTTAGTCCTCGGGACGCTTCTCTACGAGCAGTACTTC
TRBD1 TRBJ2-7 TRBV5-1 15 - CASSLVGGQGYEQYF TGCGCCAGCAGCTTGGTGGGGGGACAGGGGTACGAGCAGTACTTC
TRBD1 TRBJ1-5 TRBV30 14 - CAWSLTGGNQPQHF TGTGCCTGGAGTCTCACAGGGGGCAATCAGCCCCAGCATTTT
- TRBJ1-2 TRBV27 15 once CASSPGGGGSYGYTF TGTGCCAGCAGCCCAGGAGGGGGGGGCAGCTATGGCTACACCTTC
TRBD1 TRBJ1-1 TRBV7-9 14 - CASSPAGGNTEAFF TGTGCCAGCAGCCCAGCAGGGGGAAACACTGAAGCTTTCTTT
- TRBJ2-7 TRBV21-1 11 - CASSKGLEQYF TGTGCCAGCAGCAAAGGCCTCGAGCAGTACTTC
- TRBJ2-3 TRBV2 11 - CASENGGPGYF TGTGCCAGCGAGAACGGGGGCCCGGGGTATTTT
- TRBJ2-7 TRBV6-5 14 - CASSYGGTAYEQYF TGTGCCAGCAGTTACGGGGGTACTGCCTACGAGCAGTACTTC
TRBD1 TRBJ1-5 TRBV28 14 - CASSGTGANQPQHF TGTGCCAGCAGTGGGACAGGCGCCAATCAGCCCCAGCATTTT
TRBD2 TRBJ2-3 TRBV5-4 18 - CASSPYPLAGDRTDTQYF TGTGCCAGCAGCCCCTACCCACTAGCGGGAGATAGGACAGATACGCAGTATTTT
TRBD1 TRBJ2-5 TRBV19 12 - CAFQGVQETQYF TGTGCCTTTCAGGGGGTTCAAGAGACCCAGTACTTC
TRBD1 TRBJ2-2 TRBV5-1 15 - CASSLEGGVGGELFF TGCGCCAGCAGCTTAGAAGGGGGCGTCGGCGGGGAGCTGTTTTTT
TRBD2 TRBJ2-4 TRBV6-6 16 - CASSSGTSGRGYIQYF TGTGCCAGCAGTTCCGGGACTAGCGGGAGAGGATACATTCAGTACTTC
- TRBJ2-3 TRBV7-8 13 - CASSLADTDTQYF TGTGCCAGCAGCTTAGCTGACACAGATACGCAGTATTTT
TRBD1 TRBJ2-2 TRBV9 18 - CASSPYPTGTGDLGELFF TGTGCCAGCAGCCCTTATCCTACCGGGACAGGGGATTTAGGGGAGCTGTTTTTT
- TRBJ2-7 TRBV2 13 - CAITGEKPYEQYF TGTGCCATCACGGGAGAGAAGCCCTACGAGCAGTACTTC
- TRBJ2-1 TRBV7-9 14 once CASSPTAVGNEQFF TGTGCCAGCAGCCCGACAGCGGTGGGCAATGAGCAGTTCTTC